The 26 T cell receptor beta chains below were found in one sample sequenced in a study of metastatic and nonmetastatic thyroid tumors. Every patient underwent thyroid surgery untreated. TCRdb used MiXCR to call clones anew from the PCR reads. The data contain about 4,200 clones, 30% to 35% of them singletons. Sequencing was carried out using adjacent normal tissue. These receptors originate from a female donor with papillary thyroid cancer or a benign thyroid nodule (not recorded which). Some clones in this sample may be carry-over from other donors' samples.

This clone has just a few counts. The CDR3 bases are TGTGCCAGTAGGCGAGAGGGGGCAGGTGAAAAACTGTTTTTT. It specifies CASRREGAGEKLFF. The chain employs TRBV19 and TRBJ1-4; TRBD1 aligns across 7 bases. In germline, CDR1 is LNHDA, CDR2 SQIVND (reference sequence). V dropped 6 bases and J dropped 7; count of bases not matched to a gene: 8. The CDR3 spans 14 residues.

This clone rates as medium-sized (0.01 to 0.1%). Here the CDR3 reads CATSRAPPGLAGGDTQYF. The CDR3 DNA follows: TGTGCCACCAGCAGAGCCCCCCCGGGACTAGCGGGAGGCGATACGCAGTATTTT. J is TRBJ2-3 and V is TRBV15; 15 bases fit TRBD2. Germline CDR1 is LNHNV and CDR2 is YYDKDF (reference sequence). V trimming: 1 base; J trimming: 6 bases; junction bases outside the gene matches: 8. CDR3 length equals 18 residues.

The chain joins TRBV20-1 to TRBJ2-7, with TRBD2 matching 9 bases. From germline, CDR1 is DFQATT and CDR2 SNEGSKA (reference sequence). V shed 5 bases, J shed 1 base, and the junction held 3 bases outside the gene matches. The CDR3 is 13 amino acids. CDR3: CSAPGLASYEQYF. CDR3 DNA sequence: TGCAGTGCTCCGGGACTAGCTTCCTACGAGCAGTACTTC.

Only a few counts were recorded for this clone. The rearrangement joins TRBV28 to TRBJ2-6, with 7 bases identical to TRBD1. There are 16 residues in the CDR3. Germline CDR1 MDHEN, CDR2 SYDVKM. J gave up 4 bases and V 5 bases, and 8 bases lay outside the gene matches. For the CDR3, the DNA is TGTGCCAGCAGTACTCAGGGGGATTGGGGGGCCAACGTCCTGACTTTC. Translation gives CASSTQGDWGANVLTF.

The rearrangement joins TRBV6-2 or TRBV6-3 to TRBJ1-2, with a possible D match to TRBD1 (6 bases). The CDR3 extends over 16 amino acids. Germline V gene data show CDR1 as MNHEY and CDR2 as SVGEGT. V was trimmed by 0 bases and J by 0 bases, leaving 11 bases between them. The CDR3 bases are TGTGCCAGCAGTTACTCAGGACAGCGTACTAACTATGGCTACACCTTC. This sequence encodes CASSYSGQRTNYGYTF.

The J gene is TRBJ1-1, the V gene TRBV20-1, with TRBD1 matching over 8 bases. V was clipped by 3 bases and J by 4 bases; unmatched bases: 10. This CDR3 spans 15 amino acids. Germline V CDR1 and CDR2: DFQATT, SNEGSKA (reference sequence). CDR3 residues: CSASPPGTGGTEAFF. The CDR3 nucleotides read TGCAGTGCTAGCCCGCCCGGCACAGGGGGCACTGAAGCTTTCTTT.

The rearrangement joins TRBV20-1 to TRBJ2-7, with D maybe TRBD2 (6 bases). This CDR3 contains 15 residues. Deletions cut 6 bases from V and 0 bases from J, with 18 bases between. Germline V gene lookup returns CDR1 DFQATT and CDR2 SNEGSKA (reference sequence). CDR3 in DNA: TGCAGTGCCAGCAGCCGGGACGGGAGCTCCTACGAGCAGTACTTC. Translated, it gives CSASSRDGSSYEQYF.

V usage is TRBV5-1 and J usage is TRBJ2-7; weak D call: TRBD1 (6 bases). The CDR3 is 18 residues long. V was pared by 0 bases and J by 4 bases, with 23 bases between. Germline V gives CDR1 SGHRS, CDR2 YFSETQ. The CDR3: CASSLGPQDRDTSYEQYF. In DNA, the CDR3 is TGCGCCAGCAGCTTGGGCCCCCAAGACCGGGACACGTCGTACGAGCAGTACTTC.

The chain uses TRBV19 and TRBJ1-2; 10 nucleotides agree with TRBD1. Germline V gene lookup returns CDR1 LNHDA and CDR2 SQIVND (reference sequence). CDR3 length: 13 residues. After removal of 6 bases from V and 3 bases from J, the junction contained 1 base not matched to a gene. The CDR3 sequence is CASSGQGDYGYTF. DNA of the CDR3: TGTGCCAGTAGCGGACAGGGGGACTATGGCTACACCTTC. Full variable domain (outside the CDR3, taken from reference TRBV19 and TRBJ1-2): DGGITQSPKYLFRKEGQNVTLSCEQNLNHDAMYWYRQDPGQGLRLIYYSQIVNDFQKGDIAEGYSVSREKKESFPLTVTSAQKNPTAFYLCASSGQGDYGYTFGSGTRLTVV.

This clone was picked up a small number of times. The junction differs from germline at one of its ends, possibly a read error. The chain combines TRBV9 with TRBJ2-7, with 9 bases matching TRBD2. The CDR3 extends over 17 amino acids. Looked up from germline, CDR1 is SGDLS and CDR2 is YYNGEE. The CDR3 sequence: CASSVEGGFSGSFERYF. CDR3 nucleotides: TGTGCCAGCAGCGTAGAGGGTGGTTTTAGCGGGAGTTTCGAGCGGTACTTC.

This clone is judged medium-sized. The gene calls are TRBV24-1 and TRBJ2-2; tentative D call: TRBD2 (7 bases). Germline lookup yields CDR1 KGHDR and CDR2 SFDVKD. The CDR3 sequence is 17 residues long. The V end lost 3 bases, the J end lost 5 bases, and 18 bases lay between the germline ends. DNA of the CDR3: TGTGCCACCAGTGATCCCCCGGGCGGGGGCGAGACCGGGGAGCTGTTTTTT. Translated: CATSDPPGGGETGELFF.

This clone qualifies as large. This chain joins TRBV6-1 and TRBJ2-3, with 7 bases matching TRBD2. J lost 4 bases, V lost 6 bases, and 13 bases had no gene match. The germline V gene encodes CDR1 MNHNS and CDR2 SASEGT. The CDR3 is 16 residues long. The CDR3 is CASRTPAGRFPDTQYF. CDR3 bases: TGTGCCAGCAGGACCCCAGCGGGACGTTTTCCAGATACGCAGTATTTT.

CDR3 residues: CASSSGGPSYEQYF. CDR3 sequence (DNA): TGTGCCAGCAGCTCCGGGGGGCCATCCTACGAGCAGTACTTC. The genes are TRBV7-2 and TRBJ2-7, with D maybe TRBD2 (7 bases). The CDR3 has 14 residues. Germline loops: CDR1 SGHTA, CDR2 FQGNSA. V lost 4 bases and J 1 base, leaving 11 bases between the germline ends.

This clone has only one observation. V and J are TRBV2 and TRBJ2-3; TRBD2 matches 11 bases. V lost 3 bases to trimming and J lost 0 bases; unmatched junction nucleotides: 11. This CDR3 comprises 19 residues. Germline V gives CDR1 SNHLY, CDR2 FYNNEI. Here the CDR3 DNA reads TGTGCCAGCAGTGATGGGGTTGGGACTAGCGGAACTAGCACAGATACGCAGTATTTT. Amino acids: CASSDGVGTSGTSTDTQYF.

This clone came up a few times. Germline is not matched at one junction end, which may reflect a read error. The CDR3 loop is CASSGGGGRYNEQFF. DNA of the CDR3: TGTGCCAGCAGTGGGGGGGGAGGGAGGTACAATGAGCAGTTCTTC. The rearrangement links TRBV24-1 to TRBJ2-1; 7 bases match TRBD2. The CDR3 extends over 15 amino acids. Germline lookup yields CDR1 KGHDR and CDR2 SFDVKD.

CDR3 nucleotides: TGTGCCAGCAGTAGCGGGAGTGGGGAGACCCAGTACTTC. It is translated as CASSSGSGETQYF. The genes are TRBV6-4 and TRBJ2-5; 8 nucleotides match TRBD2. There are 13 residues in the CDR3. From germline, CDR1 is MRHNA and CDR2 SNTAGT. J gave up 5 bases and V 5 bases, and 4 bases lay outside the gene matches.

The sample holds one count of this clone. The chain employs TRBV20-1 and TRBJ2-7; 7 bases line up with TRBD2. J gave up 6 bases and V 0 bases, and 11 bases lay outside the gene matches. The CDR3 spans 15 residues. Germline CDR1 and CDR2: DFQATT and SNEGSKA (reference sequence). CDR3 sequence (DNA): TGCAGTGCTAGAGATAGCGGGCCATGGCCGAGCGAGCAGTACTTC. Its protein is CSARDSGPWPSEQYF.

This clone is hyperexpanded within its sample. The chain employs TRBV6-1 and TRBJ2-1, with D perhaps TRBD2 (5 bases). Per germline, CDR1 MNHNS and CDR2 SASEGT. Trimming left V 6 bases short and J 4 bases short, with 16 bases between. The CDR3 sequence is 15 residues long. The CDR3 loop reads CASSLSEGGYNEQFF. Written as DNA, the CDR3 is TGTGCCAGCAGCCTTAGCGAAGGTGGTTACAATGAGCAGTTCTTC.

Points on this clone: An end of the junction differs from the germline gene, which may be a read error. This chain uses TRBV7-9 with TRBJ2-7, with a possible D match to TRBD2 (6 bases). The CDR3 covers 14 residues. Germline CDR1 and CDR2: SEHNR and FQNEAQ (reference sequence). CDR3 nucleotides: TGTGCTAGCATCCCTAGCGTGAGGGCCTCTGAGCAGTACTTC. This encodes CASIPSVRASEQYF.

About this clone itself: A read error may produce the germline difference seen at one junction end. The J gene is TRBJ2-1, the V gene TRBV6-2 or TRBV6-3; 12 nucleotides align to TRBD2. Germline-derived CDR1 and CDR2 are MNHEY and SVGEGT. The CDR3 is made up of 18 amino acids. The CDR3 DNA follows: TGTGTCAGCAGTACCGGGACTAGCGGGCCAGCCTCCTACAATAAGCAGTTCTTC. This gives the protein CVSSTGTSGPASYNKQFF.

The chain links TRBV10-1 to TRBJ1-5; a possible D gene is TRBD1 (5 bases). This CDR3 is 14 amino acids long. With 0 bases removed from V and 5 bases from J, the gap between germline ends came to 8 bases. Germline V CDR1 and CDR2: WNHNN, SYGVQD (reference sequence). CDR3 bases: TGCGCCAGCAGTGAGTCAAGGGGAGATCAGCCCCAGCATTTT. It specifies CASSESRGDQPQHF.

This clone is medium-sized by share. The rearrangement joins TRBV7-9 to TRBJ2-3, with TRBD2 matching over 14 bases. This CDR3 comprises 16 residues. Germline loops: CDR1 SEHNR, CDR2 FQNEAQ (reference sequence). Unmatched junction bases numbered 5, after V lost 5 bases and J lost 4 bases. The CDR3 is CASSRGLAGVSDTQYF. CDR3 coding DNA: TGTGCCAGCAGCCGGGGACTAGCGGGGGTCTCAGATACGCAGTATTTT.

This clone was seen a handful of times. The chain couples TRBV20-1 to TRBJ1-5; TRBD1 matches at 9 bases. V was clipped by 0 bases and J by 3 bases; unmatched bases: 9. CDR1 DFQATT and CDR2 SNEGSKA come from the germline V gene (reference sequence). This CDR3 is built from 17 residues. CDR3 residues: CSARDSGQGITNQPQHF. CDR3 DNA sequence: TGCAGTGCTAGAGATTCGGGACAGGGTATCACCAATCAGCCCCAGCATTTT.

V is TRBV4-1 and J is TRBJ2-7, with 8 bases aligning to TRBD1. The J segment lost 2 bases and the V segment lost 4 bases, leaving 7 bases of the junction unmatched. The CDR3 runs to 15 residues. Germline values: CDR1 MGHRA, CDR2 YSYEKL. In DNA, the CDR3 is TGCGCCAGCAGCCTAGTAGGACAGGGAACCTACGAGCAGTACTTC. Protein: CASSLVGQGTYEQYF.

This clone was detected a few times. V is TRBV6-1 and J is TRBJ1-2; no firm D call. V was cut by 7 bases and J by 2 bases, with 17 bases left in between. Looked up from germline, CDR1 is MNHNS and CDR2 is SASEGT. The CDR3 is 15 residues long. The CDR3 nucleotides read TGTGCCAGCATCCATCAGGAGGGAGGGAACTATGGCTACACCTTC. This sequence encodes CASIHQEGGNYGYTF.

V gene TRBV6-1 combines with J gene TRBJ1-1; 7 bases map to TRBD1. The CDR3 contains 14 residues. From germline, CDR1 is MNHNS and CDR2 SASEGT. After removal of 5 bases from V and 3 bases from J, the junction contained 6 bases not matched to a gene. The CDR3, as DNA: TGTGCCAGCAGTCAGGGACAGCTAGACACTGAAGCTTTCTTT. Its translation: CASSQGQLDTEAFF.